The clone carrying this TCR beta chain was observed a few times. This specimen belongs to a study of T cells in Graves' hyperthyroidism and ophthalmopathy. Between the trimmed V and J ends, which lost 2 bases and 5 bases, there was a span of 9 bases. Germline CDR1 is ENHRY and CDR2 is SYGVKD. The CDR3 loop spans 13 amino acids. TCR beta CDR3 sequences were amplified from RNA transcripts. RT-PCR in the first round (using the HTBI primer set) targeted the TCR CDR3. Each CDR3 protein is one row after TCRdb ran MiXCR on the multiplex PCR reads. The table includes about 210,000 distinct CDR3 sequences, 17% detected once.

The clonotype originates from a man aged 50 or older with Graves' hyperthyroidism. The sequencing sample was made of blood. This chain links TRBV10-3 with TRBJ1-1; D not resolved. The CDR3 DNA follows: TGTGCCATCAGTGAGCCGTCGATAACTGAAGCTTTCTTT. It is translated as CAISEPSITEAFF.